Listed here are 7 T cell receptor beta chains from one sample, sequenced in a study of cytomegalovirus exposure and HLA in healthy donors. Primers: 60 Vbeta forward and 13 Jbeta reverse. Assay used: immunoSEQ multiplex PCR; TCRdb lists only in-frame clones, some missing. The top ten hold approximately 9% of the sample, which has about 110,000 clones, approximately 70% seen once. Sequenced material: PBMCs. Receptors were obtained from a man aged 25 to 40 in good health and CMV-seropositive.

CDR3 DNA sequence: TGCGCCAGCAGCCAGAGGGGGTTGGAAGAAAAACTGTTTTTT. Translation gives CASSQRGLEEKLFF. The chain combines TRBV4-1 with TRBJ1-4; D may be TRBD1 (6 bases). CDR1 MGHRA and CDR2 YSYEKL come from the germline V gene. The ends were cut back, 3 bases at V and 8 bases at J, with 13 bases in the middle. CDR3 size: 14 residues.

The chain recombines TRBV5-6 with TRBJ1-1; a weak D match, TRBD1 (6 bases). The CDR3 is 13 residues long. Germline-derived CDR1 and CDR2 are SGHDT and YYEEEE. The V gene lost 2 bases and the J gene lost 6 bases, with 11 bases spanning the gap. The CDR3 sequence is CASSFYRVAEAFF. CDR3 coding DNA: TGTGCCAGCAGCTTTTACAGGGTGGCTGAAGCTTTCTTT. Together with reference TRBV5-6 and TRBJ1-1, the CDR3 gives the full variable domain: DAGVTQSPTHLIKTRGQQVTLRCSPKSGHDTVSWYQQALGQGPQFIFQYYEEEERQRGNFPDRFSGHQFPNYSSELNVNALLLGDSALYLCASSFYRVAEAFFGQGTRLTVV.

This sequence joins TRBV7-2 and TRBJ1-2; the D gene is possibly TRBD1 (6 bases). The V end lost 2 bases, the J end lost 5 bases, and 18 bases lay between the germline ends. Germline CDR1 SGHTA, CDR2 FQGNSA. The CDR3 totals 16 residues. The chain's CDR3 is CASSLLAGRGGYGYTF. CDR3 nucleotides: TGTGCCAGCAGCTTATTGGCGGGCAGGGGTGGGTATGGCTACACCTTC.

The V and J genes are TRBV7-9 and TRBJ1-5; 10 bases are a match to TRBD1. V lost 1 base to trimming and J lost 7 bases; unmatched junction nucleotides: 4. Germline V gene data show CDR1 as SEHNR and CDR2 as FQNEAQ (reference sequence). The CDR3 sequence is 15 residues long. Written as DNA, the CDR3 is TGTGCCAGCAGCTTAGGGGGGACAGGGGAACAGCCCCAGCATTTT. Its translation is CASSLGGTGEQPQHF.

The rearrangement links TRBV27 to TRBJ2-2; TRBD1 might be the D (6 bases). The germline gives CDR1 MNHEY, CDR2 SMNVEV (reference sequence). The CDR3 is 14 residues long. V was trimmed by 6 bases and J by 4 bases, leaving 12 bases between them. The CDR3 coding sequence is TGTGCCAGCAGCTTACTAGGGGGCACCGGGGAGCTGTTTTTT. Translating it yields CASSLLGGTGELFF.

This clone was seen a few times. This sequence joins TRBV6-5 and TRBJ1-1, with a possible D match to TRBD1 (5 bases). CDR1 is MNHEY, CDR2 SVGAGI, per germline. This CDR3 has 13 residues. V shed 2 bases and J shed 1 base, with 5 bases lying between them. CDR3 DNA sequence: TGTGCCAGCAGTTACCAGGGGAACACTGAAGCTTTCTTT. Its translation: CASSYQGNTEAFF.

The V gene is TRBV6-5, the J gene TRBJ2-7; D is unclear. V gave up 10 bases and J gave up 5 bases, with 6 bases separating them. Germline-derived CDR1 and CDR2 are MNHEY and SVGAGI. The CDR3 spans 9 residues. CDR3: CATVHEQYF. Here the CDR3 DNA reads TGTGCCACCGTCCACGAGCAGTACTTC.